These 10 T cell receptor beta chains were all obtained from the same sample, sequenced in a study of blood T cell repertoires in COVID-19. Only in-frame clones appear in the TCRdb table, and some are missing; sequencing was by immunoSEQ multiplex PCR. The data hold 200,000 to 250,000 clones, with roughly 84% observed a single time. Material for sequencing was peripheral blood. These receptors were taken from a woman under 40 who had recovered from COVID-19.

The CDR3, as DNA: TGTGCCAGCAGCCGAGCGGGACAGGCCTACTACGAGCAGTACTTC. Translating it yields CASSRAGQAYYEQYF. The V gene is TRBV27, the J gene TRBJ2-7, with TRBD1 as a possible D gene (8 bases). The CDR3 length is 15 residues. Germline V lookup: CDR1 MNHEY, CDR2 SMNVEV (reference sequence). The ends were cut back, 6 bases at V and 3 bases at J, with 18 bases in the middle.

The chain employs TRBV29-1 and TRBJ1-2; D is ambiguous. The CDR3 has 14 residues. CDR1 SQVTM and CDR2 ANQGSEA come from the germline V gene. Trimming left V 1 base short and J 4 bases short, with 13 bases between. The CDR3, as DNA: TGCAGCGTTGAAGTGTGGGAGGAGTTCTATGGCTACACCTTC. It is translated as CSVEVWEEFYGYTF.

The gene calls are TRBV2 and TRBJ2-2, with 9 nucleotides matching TRBD2. Per germline, CDR1 SNHLY and CDR2 FYNNEI. CDR3 size: 15 residues. Trimming at V came to 5 bases and at J to 7 bases, leaving 8 bases not matched to a gene. CDR3 amino acids: CASSRDSGRNGELFF. The CDR3 bases are TGTGCCAGCAGTCGAGATAGCGGGAGAAACGGGGAGCTGTTTTTT.

To note about this clone: An end of the junction does not agree with germline; a read error may underlie this. The rearrangement uses TRBV4-2 and TRBJ2-7, with 12 bases that match TRBD2. Germline CDR1 LGHNA, CDR2 YNFKEQ. CDR3 length equals 15 residues. The CDR3 spells CASSQVRASGRERYF. For the CDR3, the DNA is TGTGCCAGCAGCCAAGTCCGGGCTAGCGGGAGGGAGCGGTACTTC.

V gene TRBV11-1 combines with J gene TRBJ2-4; 14 bases are a match to TRBD2. The CDR3 is 15 residues long. With 3 bases clipped from V and 7 bases from J, the junction kept 2 bases outside the gene matches. The germline CDR1 and CDR2 sequences are SGHAT and FQDESV (reference sequence). The CDR3 loop is CASSLGLAGVNIQYF. The DNA of the CDR3 is TGTGCCAGCAGCTTGGGACTAGCGGGAGTTAACATTCAGTACTTC.

This sequence joins TRBV7-9 and TRBJ2-5; possibly TRBD2 for D (7 bases). CDR1 SEHNR and CDR2 FQNEAQ come from the germline V gene (reference sequence). The CDR3 sequence is 16 residues long. The V gene lost 1 base and the J gene lost 5 bases, with 17 bases spanning the gap. The CDR3 loop is CASSLGQAGEGETQYF. The CDR3 DNA follows: TGTGCCAGCAGCTTAGGCCAAGCAGGGGAGGGGGAGACCCAGTACTTC.

V and J are TRBV14 and TRBJ2-7, with D perhaps matching TRBD1 (6 bases). Germline loops: CDR1 SGHDN, CDR2 FVKESK. Deletions cut 1 base from V and 12 bases from J, with 13 bases between. CDR3 length: 12 amino acids. In DNA form, the CDR3 reads TGTGCCAGCAGCCAAGTGGGGGCCCCCCCGTACTTC. Its protein is CASSQVGAPPYF.

The chain couples TRBV29-1 to TRBJ1-3; 7 nucleotides align to TRBD1. In germline, CDR1 is SQVTM, CDR2 ANQGSEA. The junction had 8 bases not matched to a gene; V was cut back by 4 bases and J by 2 bases. This CDR3 comprises 15 residues. CDR3 sequence: CSVATGAGPGNTIYF. The CDR3 nucleotides read TGCAGCGTTGCAACAGGGGCAGGACCTGGAAACACCATATATTTT.

The V call is TRBV28, the J call TRBJ2-7; 11 nucleotides line up with TRBD1. V shed 3 bases and J 5 bases; nucleotides not matched to a gene: 6. Germline V gene data show CDR1 as MDHEN and CDR2 as SYDVKM. This CDR3 region has 15 residues. This CDR3 is CASSLPRTGGDEQYF. DNA for the CDR3: TGTGCCAGCAGTTTGCCCCGGACAGGGGGCGACGAGCAGTACTTC.

The chain is built from TRBV19 and TRBJ2-5, with D tentatively TRBD2 (5 bases). Germline V gene data show CDR1 as LNHDA and CDR2 as SQIVND (reference sequence). V was shortened by 5 bases and J by 5 bases, with 12 bases between the two germline ends. The CDR3 loop spans 13 amino acids. The CDR3 region has the DNA TGTGCCAGTAGTGCACTAGATTGGGAGACCCAGTACTTC. Its translation: CASSALDWETQYF.